The 21 T cell receptor beta chains listed next were all sequenced from one sample in a study of blood T cells in healthy people across ages. Primed by a sample-barcoded 5' primer and a J-beta primer mix, a second PCR proceeded for about 6 to 11 cycles. TCRdb reanalysed the 5' RACE reads using MiXCR and keeps one entry per CDR3 protein. The data show under 2,000,000 distinct CDR3 sequences, with about 50% seen just once and more than 2% held by the top ten. Sequencing was carried out using blood. The receptor source for this set is a middle-aged woman in good health.

The rearrangement uses TRBV7-8 and TRBJ2-3, with 11 positions matching TRBD2. This CDR3 has 18 amino acids. The germline V gene has CDR1 SGHVS and CDR2 FQNEAQ. Trimming at V came to 5 bases and at J to 0 bases, leaving 10 bases not matched to a gene. The CDR3 DNA is TGTGCCAGCAGCCCCCAAGCTAGCGGGGGGCCTAGCACAGATACGCAGTATTTT. It is translated as CASSPQASGGPSTDTQYF.

CDR3 region: CASSGEGGQPQHF. The CDR3 region has the DNA TGTGCCAGCAGTGGGGAGGGGGGTCAGCCCCAGCATTTT. The chain couples TRBV6-4 to TRBJ1-5, with D possibly being TRBD1 (6 bases). V was clipped by 4 bases and J by 6 bases, with 10 bases between them. Germline CDR1 MRHNA, CDR2 SNTAGT. The CDR3 sequence is 13 residues long.

The V call is TRBV4-3, the J call TRBJ2-7; D is possibly TRBD2 (5 bases). Germline values: CDR1 LGHNA, CDR2 YSLEER. The V gene lost 6 bases and the J gene lost 0 bases, with 15 bases spanning the gap. CDR3 length: 15 amino acids. CDR3 protein: CASSRRQLSSYEQYF. Here the CDR3 DNA reads TGCGCCAGCAGTCGGAGGCAGTTGAGCTCCTACGAGCAGTACTTC.

The chain recombines TRBV6-5 with TRBJ2-7, with 7 bases aligning to TRBD2. The DNA end lines up better with TRBJ2-5; the J call may be wrong. The CDR3 totals 14 residues. Germline V lookup: CDR1 MNHEY, CDR2 SVGAGI. CDR3 loop: CASSTTSERETQYF. CDR3 DNA sequence: TGTGCCAGCAGTACTACTAGCGAGAGGGAGACCCAGTACTTC.

V is TRBV7-8 and J is TRBJ1-6; D uncertain. The V gene's germline CDR1 is SGHVS and CDR2 FQNEAQ. The CDR3 length is 17 residues. Trimming removed 5 bases from V and 0 bases from J, with 14 bases in between. The CDR3 region is CASSLRTASSYNSPLHF. The DNA for the CDR3 is TGTGCCAGCAGCCTGCGGACCGCGAGCTCCTATAATTCACCCCTCCACTTT. Variable domain in full (rest from reference TRBV7-8 and TRBJ1-6): GAGVSQSPRYKVAKRGQDVALRCDPISGHVSLFWYQQALGQGPEFLTYFQNEAQLDKSGLPSDRFFAERPEGSVSTLKIQRTQQEDSAVYLCASSLRTASSYNSPLHFGNGTRLTVT.

This chain connects TRBV6-1 to TRBJ2-4, with D possibly matching TRBD1 (6 bases). Trimming took 11 bases from V and 0 from J, leaving 14 bases between them. Germline lookup yields CDR1 MNHNS and CDR2 SASEGT. This CDR3 is built from 14 residues. The CDR3 sequence is CAARRDTAKNIQYF. CDR3 DNA sequence: TGTGCCGCCAGAAGGGACACAGCCAAAAACATTCAGTACTTC.

The sample holds a few counts of this clonotype. The J gene is TRBJ2-5, the V gene TRBV11-2; a weak D match, TRBD2 (5 bases). Germline-derived CDR1 and CDR2 are SGHAT and FQNNGV. This CDR3 is built from 13 residues. Trimming shortened V by 5 bases and J by 5 bases, and 12 bases separated the two germline ends. The CDR3 DNA is TGTGCCAGCAGCCAACTAGATTTTGAGACCCAGTACTTC. Its protein product is CASSQLDFETQYF.

The chain has TRBV29-1 and TRBJ1-4, with D possibly being TRBD1 (5 bases). The germline V gene encodes CDR1 SQVTM and CDR2 ANQGSEA. This CDR3 is built from 15 residues. V lost 7 bases and J 2 bases, leaving 17 bases between the germline ends. This chain's CDR3 is CSAQRGEGTNEKLFF. DNA for the CDR3: TGCAGCGCCCAAAGGGGAGAGGGCACTAATGAAAAACTGTTTTTT.

This chain links TRBV9 with TRBJ2-1, with a tentative D call TRBD2 (7 bases). Trimming took 2 bases from V and 3 from J, leaving 12 bases between them. The germline gives CDR1 SGDLS, CDR2 YYNGEE. The CDR3 runs to 15 residues. In DNA form, the CDR3 reads TGTGCCAGCAGCGTTGCGGGGGCCAACTACAATGAGCAGTTCTTC. This encodes CASSVAGANYNEQFF.

This clonotype was counted a few times. The genes are TRBV4-1 and TRBJ2-7, with D unclear. Germline V lookup: CDR1 MGHRA, CDR2 YSYEKL. CDR3 length: 14 amino acids. Trimming took off 1 base at V and 3 bases at J, with 10 bases between the two ends. The CDR3 sequence: CASSQGQRNYEQYF. CDR3 DNA: TGCGCCAGCAGCCAAGGCCAGAGAAACTACGAGCAGTACTTC.

The J gene is TRBJ1-6, the V gene TRBV4-3; 7 bases map to TRBD1. From germline, CDR1 is LGHNA and CDR2 YSLEER. This CDR3 is built from 15 residues. V lost 3 bases to trimming and J lost 9 bases; unmatched junction nucleotides: 8. Written as DNA, the CDR3 is TGCGCCAGCAGCCAGGCCGTCAGGGGGATTTCACCCCTCCACTTT. It specifies CASSQAVRGISPLHF.

This clonotype was seen just once. The chain recombines TRBV15 with TRBJ2-7, with D tentatively TRBD1 (5 bases). Trimming pared 5 bases from V and 0 bases from J, leaving 14 bases between. Germline CDR1 LNHNV, CDR2 YYDKDF (reference sequence). This CDR3 has 15 residues. CDR3 residues: CATSLGQTVSYEQYF. The CDR3 nucleotides read TGTGCCACCAGCTTGGGGCAGACTGTCTCCTACGAGCAGTACTTC.

This clonotype was detected a few times. The genes are TRBV6-2 or TRBV6-3 and TRBJ2-5; 10 nucleotides match TRBD1. The germline gives CDR1 MNHEY, CDR2 SVGEGT. V lost 5 bases, J lost 5 bases, and 8 bases stayed unmatched. There are 15 residues in the CDR3. For the CDR3, the DNA is TGTGCCAGCAGTCGTGGGACAGGGGCCGGGGAGACCCAGTACTTC. It codes for CASSRGTGAGETQYF.

Turning to this clonotype: At one end the junction does not follow the germline gene, possibly because of a read error. This chain links TRBV6-5 with TRBJ1-2, with TRBD1 identical over 8 bases. The V gene's germline CDR1 is MNHEY and CDR2 SVGAGI. CDR3 length equals 13 residues. The CDR3 DNA sequence: TGTGCCAGCAGCTACTTGACAGGGGAAGGCTACACCTTC. Translated: CASSYLTGEGYTF.

Only a few counts were recorded for this clonotype. The rearrangement uses TRBV4-3 and TRBJ2-4, with 10 bases identical to TRBD2. The V gene's germline CDR1 is LGHNA and CDR2 YSLEER. The V and J ends lost 4 bases and 7 bases, in that order; junction bases with no gene match: 10. This CDR3 has 16 amino acids. For the CDR3, the DNA is TGCGCCAGCAGCCCTCACCCTAGCGGGGGTGCGAACATTCAGTACTTC. It translates to CASSPHPSGGANIQYF.

This clonotype was observed a handful of times. The chain is built from TRBV4-1 and TRBJ2-7; 9 positions agree with TRBD1. CDR1 and CDR2 (germline): MGHRA, YSYEKL. CDR3 length: 16 residues. V lost 4 bases to trimming and J lost 2 bases; unmatched junction nucleotides: 9. CDR3 residues: CASSLGLDRGAYEQYF. In nucleotides, the CDR3 is TGCGCCAGCAGCCTCGGATTGGACAGGGGAGCCTACGAGCAGTACTTC.

This clonotype occurred once. The CDR3 DNA reads TGTGCCAGCAGTTTATCGAACGGGTGGGGAGAGACCCAGTACTTC. This translates into CASSLSNGWGETQYF. The chain recombines TRBV27 with TRBJ2-5; no clear D gene. Germline V gene sequence: CDR1 MNHEY, CDR2 SMNVEV (reference sequence). Trimming removed 0 bases at V and 4 bases at J, with 12 bases between. The CDR3 length is 15 residues.

This clonotype was detected only a few times. The chain couples TRBV4-3 to TRBJ1-2; D is undetermined. This CDR3 is built from 15 residues. Looked up from germline, CDR1 is LGHNA and CDR2 is YSLEER. The V end was cut by 2 bases, the J end by 4 bases, with 14 bases between. CDR3 sequence: CASSQSLFGGYGYTF. The DNA of the CDR3 is TGCGCCAGCAGCCAAAGCTTATTCGGAGGCTATGGCTACACCTTC.

This clonotype has just a few counts. The rearrangement uses TRBV9 and TRBJ2-1; 10 nucleotides match TRBD1. This CDR3 region has 19 residues. Germline trimming cut 0 bases from V and 6 bases from J; bases unmatched to any gene: 15. CDR1 and CDR2 from the germline V gene are SGDLS and YYNGEE. CDR3 sequence reads: CASSVDPIMTGGSVNEQFF. CDR3 coding DNA: TGTGCCAGCAGCGTAGACCCTATTATGACAGGGGGCTCGGTCAATGAGCAGTTCTTC.

This CDR3 reads CASREISGSTDTQYF. In DNA, the CDR3 is TGTGCCAGCCGAGAGATTTCGGGCAGCACAGATACGCAGTATTTT. V is TRBV12-3 or TRBV12-4 and J is TRBJ2-3; D uncertain. Trimming pared 8 bases from V and 0 bases from J, leaving 15 bases between. The CDR3 consists of 15 residues.

The genes are TRBV27 and TRBJ2-5; the match to TRBD2 covers 8 bases. Germline values: CDR1 MNHEY, CDR2 SMNVEV (reference sequence). The CDR3 runs 17 residues. J lost 5 bases, V lost 1 base, and 12 bases had no gene match. The CDR3 region is CASSLWRGDPLLETQYF. The CDR3, as DNA: TGTGCCAGCAGTTTATGGCGGGGGGACCCTTTGCTTGAGACCCAGTACTTC.